This TCR beta chain was sequenced for a study of technical replicates of blood from four donors. Produced via immunoSEQ multiplex PCR; TCRdb's table is partial and in-frame only. The sample has roughly 80,000 clones; 94% are singletons. This CDR3 spans 13 amino acids. Germline V lookup: CDR1 GTSNPN, CDR2 SVGIG (reference sequence). Trimming stripped 5 bases from V and 4 bases from J, with 14 bases between. V usage is TRBV30 and J usage is TRBJ1-2; D is perhaps TRBD1 (5 bases). The sequenced sample consisted of T cells isolated from PBMCs. The TCR was taken from a human donor in good health. The CDR3: CAWGLQAPYGYTF. CDR3 in DNA: TGTGCCTGGGGCCTACAGGCCCCCTATGGCTACACCTTC.